Included here is one T cell receptor beta chain sequence, with context. The antigen is not known. PCR involved 60 Vbeta and 13 Jbeta primers. Original methodology: Unique TCR beta chains totaled around 86 million in a later count, with roughly 11 million of them shared. Some clones are missing from TCRdb's copy, which holds only in-frame ones; the method was immunoSEQ multiplex PCR. V, J and clone size are those of that table, while D and trimming were read from the DNA. The data show approximately 130,000 clones, with roughly 9.6% seen just once and 6.5% to 8.5% held by the top ten. The data belong to a study of cytomegalovirus exposure and HLA in healthy donors. General observations from the study: Specific recognition of CMV antigens was confirmed in vitro for a few chains (all CMV-associated). A later analysis, which compared TCR beta chains of equal frequency, found the HLA-associated ones more clonally expanded. Accounts indicate the classifier identified cytomegalovirus status with strong specificity and sensitivity.

Sequenced material: PBMCs. The sequence came from a middle-aged woman in good health and CMV-seropositive.

CDR3 in DNA: TGTGCCAGTAGTTTGCAGGGGGCGAATATTTTTTCTGAAGCTTTCTTT. Amino acid sequence: CASSLQGANIFSEAFF. The chain employs TRBV19 and TRBJ1-1; the match to TRBD1 covers 8 bases. V lost 5 bases, J lost 6 bases, and 14 bases stayed unmatched. This CDR3 has 16 residues. Germline V gives CDR1 LNHDA, CDR2 SQIVND (reference sequence). The full variable domain, rest sourced from reference TRBV19 and TRBJ1-1, is DGGITQSPKYLFRKEGQNVTLSCEQNLNHDAMYWYRQDPGQGLRLIYYSQIVNDFQKGDIAEGYSVSREKKESFPLTVTSAQKNPTAFYLCASSLQGANIFSEAFFGQGTRLTVV.